These T cell receptor beta chains were read from a single sample in a study of CD8 T cells in ankylosing spondylitis. MiXCR was run by TCRdb on the 5' RACE reads, yielding one entry per CDR3 protein. The table lists about 400,000 distinct CDR3 sequences, about 22% of them singletons. Sample: blood, either unsorted or a sorted T cell fraction (not recorded which). All receptors derive from a male donor with ankylosing spondylitis. The CDR3 runs from the conserved cysteine through the conserved F or W. A D gene is named only where the DNA matches it firmly. The listing skips clone size in some rows; elsewhere it reads once, few, many or a size class.

J: TRBJ1-1
size: -
D: TRBD1
V: TRBV18
DNA: TGTGCCAGCTCGATCGGACAGGGGAGGATGCGGTCTGAAGCTTTCTTT
CDR3: CASSIGQGRMRSEAFF

J: TRBJ2-2
size: few
D: TRBD2
V: TRBV2
DNA: TGTGCCAGCAGTGCTTTAGCGGGCACCGGGGAGCTGTTTTTT
CDR3: CASSALAGTGELFF

J: TRBJ2-5
size: -
D: -
V: TRBV12-3/TRBV12-4
DNA: TGTGCCAGCAGTTTTTCGTCGGCCCAAGAGACCCAGTACTTC
CDR3: CASSFSSAQETQYF

J: TRBJ1-2
size: -
D: -
V: TRBV20-1
DNA: TGCAGTGCTAGAGAAATTTTGTCCATGACTAACTATGGCTACACCTTC
CDR3: CSAREILSMTNYGYTF

J: TRBJ2-1
size: few
D: -
V: TRBV20-1
DNA: TGCAGTGCTAGAGCTAGGAGCTCCTACAATGAGCAGTTCTTC
CDR3: CSARARSSYNEQFF

J: TRBJ2-5
size: -
D: -
V: TRBV5-1
DNA: TGCGCCAGCAGCCAAAGACAGGTCCAAGAGACCCAGTACTTC
CDR3: CASSQRQVQETQYF

J: TRBJ1-2
size: few
D: -
V: TRBV7-9
DNA: TGTGCCAGCAGCTTAGGGGAGATCTATGGCTACACCTTC
CDR3: CASSLGEIYGYTF

J: TRBJ1-1
size: few
D: -
V: TRBV29-1
DNA: TGCAGCGTCGCGTCCATAACCGGGACTCTAAGGGCTGAAGCTTTCTTT
CDR3: CSVASITGTLRAEAFF

J: TRBJ2-7
size: -
D: -
V: TRBV7-9
DNA: TGTGCCAGCAGCTTAGGTGGGCGGGGCGGCGAGCAGTACTTC
CDR3: CASSLGGRGGEQYF

J: TRBJ2-5
size: -
D: -
V: TRBV5-1
DNA: TGCGCCAGCAGCTTGGAAGCCACGCCAGGCCAAGAGACCCAGTACTTC
CDR3: CASSLEATPGQETQYF

J: TRBJ2-5
size: -
D: -
V: TRBV6-5
DNA: TGTGCCAGCAGTTACTCGTCCCCGGGGGAGACCCAGTACTTC
CDR3: CASSYSSPGETQYF

J: TRBJ2-5
size: -
D: -
V: TRBV12-3/TRBV12-4
DNA: TGTGCCAGCAGTCAGACCGGACAGCCCGCCGTCGAGACCCAGTACTTC
CDR3: CASSQTGQPAVETQYF

J: TRBJ2-3
size: many
D: TRBD2
V: TRBV7-2
DNA: TGTGCCAGCAGCTTAGGTTTTCAGCGGGACACAGATACGCAGTATTTT
CDR3: CASSLGFQRDTDTQYF

J: TRBJ2-7
size: few
D: TRBD1
V: TRBV5-1
DNA: TGCGCCAGCAGCTTGGAGGGACAGGTCCACGAGCAGTACTTC
CDR3: CASSLEGQVHEQYF

J: TRBJ2-2
size: -
D: -
V: TRBV28
DNA: TGTGCCAGCAGTTTAGGGCAGGGGTATAACACCGGGGAGCTGTTTTTT
CDR3: CASSLGQGYNTGELFF

J: TRBJ2-1
size: -
D: TRBD2
V: TRBV20-1
DNA: TGCAGTGCTAGATCCGGGACTAGCGTGTCTAATCTCTACAATGAGCAGTTCTTC
CDR3: CSARSGTSVSNLYNEQFF

J: TRBJ1-1
size: -
D: -
V: TRBV11-2
DNA: TGTGCCAGCAGCTTACTAAGGACCGGGGTGACCGGGGGAGCTTTCTTT
CDR3: CASSLLRTGVTGGAFF

J: TRBJ2-7
size: few
D: -
V: TRBV6-6
DNA: TGTGCCAGCGGGTCAGGGAGCTCCTACGAGCAGTACTTC
CDR3: CASGSGSSYEQYF

J: TRBJ1-1
size: -
D: TRBD1
V: TRBV20-1
DNA: TGCAGTGCTAGAGCCGGGACAGGGAACACAGAAGCTTTCTTT
CDR3: CSARAGTGNTEAFF

J: TRBJ2-3
size: -
D: TRBD1
V: TRBV20-1
DNA: TGCGCAGACCGACAGGGGGGAACAGATACGCAGTATTTT
CDR3: CADRQGGTDTQYF

J: TRBJ2-5
size: few
D: -
V: TRBV19
DNA: TGTGCCAGTAGCACCGCCCCCCAAGAGACCCAGTACTTC
CDR3: CASSTAPQETQYF

J: TRBJ2-7
size: -
D: -
V: TRBV9
DNA: TGTGCCAGCAGTTTATCGTGGCGGTCAAGGTACGAGCAGTACTTC
CDR3: CASSLSWRSRYEQYF

J: TRBJ1-1
size: -
D: -
V: TRBV13
DNA: TGTGCCAGCAGCAGACAAGGAAGTGTGAACACTGAAGCTTTCTTT
CDR3: CASSRQGSVNTEAFF

J: TRBJ2-3
size: -
D: TRBD2
V: TRBV20-1
DNA: TGCAGTGCTAGTCTAGCGGCCGGCACAGATACGCAGTATTTT
CDR3: CSASLAAGTDTQYF

J: TRBJ1-3
size: -
D: -
V: TRBV30
DNA: TGTGCCTGGACGAAATCTGGAAACACCATATATTTT
CDR3: CAWTKSGNTIYF

J: TRBJ2-1
size: -
D: TRBD2
V: TRBV6-2/TRBV6-3
DNA: TGTGCCAGCAGTTACTTTGCGGGAGTGCTTGAGCAGTTCTTC
CDR3: CASSYFAGVLEQFF